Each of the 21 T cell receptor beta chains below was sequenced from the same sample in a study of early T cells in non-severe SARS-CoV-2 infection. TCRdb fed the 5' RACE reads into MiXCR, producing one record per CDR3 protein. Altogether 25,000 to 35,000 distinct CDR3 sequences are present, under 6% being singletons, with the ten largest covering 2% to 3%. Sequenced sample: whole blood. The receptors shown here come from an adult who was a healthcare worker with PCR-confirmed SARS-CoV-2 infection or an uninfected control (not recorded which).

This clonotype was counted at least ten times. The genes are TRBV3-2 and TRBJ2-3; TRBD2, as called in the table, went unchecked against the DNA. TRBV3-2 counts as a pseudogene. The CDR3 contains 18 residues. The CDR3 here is CASSQERQAGPQRDTQYF. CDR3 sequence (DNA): TGTGCCAGCAGCCAAGAGAGGCAAGCGGGGCCTCAAAGAGATACGCAGTATTTT.

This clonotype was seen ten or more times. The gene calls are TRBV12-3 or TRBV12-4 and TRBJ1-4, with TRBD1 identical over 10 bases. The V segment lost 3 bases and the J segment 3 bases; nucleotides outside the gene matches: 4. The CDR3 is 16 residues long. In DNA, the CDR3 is TGTGCCAGCAGTTTGGGGGACAGGGGCTCTAATGAAAAACTGTTTTTT. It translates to CASSLGDRGSNEKLFF.

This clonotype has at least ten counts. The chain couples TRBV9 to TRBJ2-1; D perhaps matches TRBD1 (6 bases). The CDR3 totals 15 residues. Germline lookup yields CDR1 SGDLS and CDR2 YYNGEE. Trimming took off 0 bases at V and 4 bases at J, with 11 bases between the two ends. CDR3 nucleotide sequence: TGTGCCAGCAGCGTAGGAGAGGGGGATTACAATGAGCAGTTCTTC. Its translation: CASSVGEGDYNEQFF.

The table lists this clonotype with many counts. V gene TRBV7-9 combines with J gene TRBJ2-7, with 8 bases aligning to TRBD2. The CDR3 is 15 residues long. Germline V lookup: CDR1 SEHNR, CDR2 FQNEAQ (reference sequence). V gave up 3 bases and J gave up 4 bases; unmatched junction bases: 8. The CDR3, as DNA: TGTGCCAGCAGCTTCGATGGGACTAGGAGGTACGAGCAGTACTTC. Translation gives CASSFDGTRRYEQYF.

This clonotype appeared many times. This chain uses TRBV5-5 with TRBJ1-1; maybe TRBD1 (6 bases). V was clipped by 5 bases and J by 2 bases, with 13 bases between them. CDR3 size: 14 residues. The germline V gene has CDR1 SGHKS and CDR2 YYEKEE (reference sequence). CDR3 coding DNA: TGTGCCAGCAGTTCCCGGGACACCAACACTGAAGCTTTCTTT. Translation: CASSSRDTNTEAFF.

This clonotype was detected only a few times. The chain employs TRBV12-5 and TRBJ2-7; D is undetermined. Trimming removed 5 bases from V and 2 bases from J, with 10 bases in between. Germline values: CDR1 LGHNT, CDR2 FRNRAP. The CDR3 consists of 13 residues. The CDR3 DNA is TGTGCTAGTGGTCCTGGGGTAACCTACGAGCAGTACTTC. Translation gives CASGPGVTYEQYF.

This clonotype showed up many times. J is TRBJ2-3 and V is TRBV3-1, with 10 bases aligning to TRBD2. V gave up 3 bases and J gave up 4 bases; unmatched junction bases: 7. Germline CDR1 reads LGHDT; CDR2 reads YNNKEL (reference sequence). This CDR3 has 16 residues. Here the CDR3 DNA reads TGTGCCAGCAGCCACCTAGCGGGGGAGAAACCAGATACGCAGTATTTT. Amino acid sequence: CASSHLAGEKPDTQYF.

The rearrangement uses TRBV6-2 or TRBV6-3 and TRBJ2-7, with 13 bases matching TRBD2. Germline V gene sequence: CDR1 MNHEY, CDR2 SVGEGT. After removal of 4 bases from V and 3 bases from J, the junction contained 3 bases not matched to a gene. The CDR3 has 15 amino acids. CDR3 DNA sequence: TGTGCCAGCAGTTCCCGGACTAGCGGGAGCTACGAGCAGTACTTC. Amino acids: CASSSRTSGSYEQYF.

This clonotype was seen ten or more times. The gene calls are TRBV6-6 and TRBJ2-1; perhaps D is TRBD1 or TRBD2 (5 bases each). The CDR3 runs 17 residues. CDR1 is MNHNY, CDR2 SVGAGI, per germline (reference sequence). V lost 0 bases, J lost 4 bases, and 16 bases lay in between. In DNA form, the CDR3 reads TGTGCCAGCAGTTACTCGACACTCGGGACGATATACAATGAGCAGTTCTTC. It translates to CASSYSTLGTIYNEQFF.

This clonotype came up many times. The CDR3 DNA reads TGTGCTAGTGGTTTACGAGGTTTGAACACTGAAGCTTTCTTT. Amino acid sequence: CASGLRGLNTEAFF. The chain has TRBV12-5 and TRBJ1-1, with D unclear. Trimming shortened V by 3 bases and J by 0 bases, and 8 bases separated the two germline ends. CDR1 is LGHNT, CDR2 FRNRAP, per germline. This CDR3 is 14 amino acids long. Together with reference TRBV12-5 and TRBJ1-1, the CDR3 gives the full variable domain: DARVTQTPRHKVTEMGQEVTMRCQPILGHNTVFWYRQTMMQGLELLAYFRNRAPLDDSGMPKDRFSAEMPDATLATLKIQPSEPRDSAVYFCASGLRGLNTEAFFGQGTRLTVV.

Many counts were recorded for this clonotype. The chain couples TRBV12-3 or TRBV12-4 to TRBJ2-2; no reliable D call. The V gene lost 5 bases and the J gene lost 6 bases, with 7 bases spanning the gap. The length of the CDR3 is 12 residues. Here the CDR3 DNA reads TGTGCCAGCAGTCCCCGGCCCGGGGAGCTGTTTTTT. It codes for CASSPRPGELFF.

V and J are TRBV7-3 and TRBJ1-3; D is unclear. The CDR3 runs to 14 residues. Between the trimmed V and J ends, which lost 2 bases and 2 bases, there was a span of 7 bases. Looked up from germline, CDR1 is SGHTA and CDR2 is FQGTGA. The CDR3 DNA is TGTGCCAGCAGCTTAGGGTCCACTGGAAACACCATATATTTT. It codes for CASSLGSTGNTIYF.

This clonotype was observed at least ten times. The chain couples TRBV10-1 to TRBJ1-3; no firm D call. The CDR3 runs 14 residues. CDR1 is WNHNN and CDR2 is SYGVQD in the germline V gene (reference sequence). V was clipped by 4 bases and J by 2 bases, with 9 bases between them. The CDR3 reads CASSGGSPGNTIYF. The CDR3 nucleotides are TGCGCCAGCAGTGGAGGCTCACCTGGAAACACCATATATTTT.

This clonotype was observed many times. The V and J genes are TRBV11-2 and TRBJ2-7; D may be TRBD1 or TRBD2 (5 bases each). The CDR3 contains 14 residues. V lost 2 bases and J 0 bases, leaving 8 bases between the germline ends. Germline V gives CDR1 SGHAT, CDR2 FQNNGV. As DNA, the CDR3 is TGTGCCAGCAGCTTATGGGGGAGCTCCTACGAGCAGTACTTC. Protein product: CASSLWGSSYEQYF. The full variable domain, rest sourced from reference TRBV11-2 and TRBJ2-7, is EAGVAQSPRYKIIEKRQSVAFWCNPISGHATLYWYQQILGQGPKLLIQFQNNGVVDDSQLPKDRFSAERLKGVDSTLKIQPAKLEDSAVYLCASSLWGSSYEQYFGPGTRLTVT.

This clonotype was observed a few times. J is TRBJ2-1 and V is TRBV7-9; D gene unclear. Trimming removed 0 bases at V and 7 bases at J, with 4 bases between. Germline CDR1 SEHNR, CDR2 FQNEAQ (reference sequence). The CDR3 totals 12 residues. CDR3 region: CASSLAVNEQFF. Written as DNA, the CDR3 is TGTGCCAGCAGCTTAGCCGTTAATGAGCAGTTCTTC.

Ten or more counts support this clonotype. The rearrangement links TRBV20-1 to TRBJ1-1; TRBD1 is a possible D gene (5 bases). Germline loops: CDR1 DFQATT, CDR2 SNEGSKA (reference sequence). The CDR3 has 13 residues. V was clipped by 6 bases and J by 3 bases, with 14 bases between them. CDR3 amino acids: CSATGTSYTEAFF. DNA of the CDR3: TGCAGTGCGACCGGGACGTCGTACACTGAAGCTTTCTTT.

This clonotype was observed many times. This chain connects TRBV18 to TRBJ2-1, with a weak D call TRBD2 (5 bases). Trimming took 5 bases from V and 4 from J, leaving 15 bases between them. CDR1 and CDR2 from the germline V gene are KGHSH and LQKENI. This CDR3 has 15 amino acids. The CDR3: CASSTLGGSYNEQFF. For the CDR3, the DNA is TGTGCCAGCTCAACCCTCGGCGGGTCTTACAATGAGCAGTTCTTC.

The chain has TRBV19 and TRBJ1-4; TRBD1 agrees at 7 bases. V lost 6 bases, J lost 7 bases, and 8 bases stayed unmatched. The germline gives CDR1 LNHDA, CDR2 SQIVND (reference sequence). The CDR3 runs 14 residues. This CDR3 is CASRYTGDGEKLFF. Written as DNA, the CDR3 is TGTGCCAGTAGATATACAGGGGACGGTGAAAAACTGTTTTTT.

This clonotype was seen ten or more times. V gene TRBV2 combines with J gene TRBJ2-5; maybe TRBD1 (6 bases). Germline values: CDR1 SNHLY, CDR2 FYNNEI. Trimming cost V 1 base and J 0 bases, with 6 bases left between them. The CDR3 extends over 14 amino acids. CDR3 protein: CASSEGDNQETQYF. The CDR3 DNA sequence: TGTGCCAGCAGTGAAGGGGACAACCAAGAGACCCAGTACTTC. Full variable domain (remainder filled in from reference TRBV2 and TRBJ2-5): EPEVTQTPSHQVTQMGQEVILRCVPISNHLYFYWYRQILGQKVEFLVSFYNNEISEKSEIFDDQFSVERPDGSNFTLKIRSTKLEDSAMYFCASSEGDNQETQYFGPGTRLLVL.

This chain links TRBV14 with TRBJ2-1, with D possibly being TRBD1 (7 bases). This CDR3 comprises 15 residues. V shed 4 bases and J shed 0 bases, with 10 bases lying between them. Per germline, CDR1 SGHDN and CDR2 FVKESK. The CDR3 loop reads CASSRRGVSYNEQFF. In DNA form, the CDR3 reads TGTGCCAGCAGCCGCAGGGGGGTCTCCTACAATGAGCAGTTCTTC.

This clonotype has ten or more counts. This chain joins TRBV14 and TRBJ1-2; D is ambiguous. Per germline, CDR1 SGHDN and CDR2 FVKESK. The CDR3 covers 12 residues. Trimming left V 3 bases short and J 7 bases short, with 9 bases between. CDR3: CASSQSSGGYTF. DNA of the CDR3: TGTGCCAGCAGCCAGAGCAGCGGTGGCTACACCTTC.